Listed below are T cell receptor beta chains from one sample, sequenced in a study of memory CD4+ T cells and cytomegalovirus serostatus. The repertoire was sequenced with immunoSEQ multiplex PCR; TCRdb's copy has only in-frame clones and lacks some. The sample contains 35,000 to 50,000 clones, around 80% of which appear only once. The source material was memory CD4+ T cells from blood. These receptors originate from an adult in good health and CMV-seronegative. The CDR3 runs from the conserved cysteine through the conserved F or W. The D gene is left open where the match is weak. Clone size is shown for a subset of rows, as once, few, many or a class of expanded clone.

CDR3 DNA: TGTGCCAGCAGGCCGGCAGGGGTAAGCTCCTACGAGCAGTACTTC
CDR3 protein: CASRPAGVSSYEQYF
J gene: TRBJ2-7
clone size: .
V gene: TRBV28
D gene: .

CDR3 DNA: TGCGCCAGCAGCTTGGGGCTTTATAACACCGGGGAGCTGTTTTTT
CDR3 protein: CASSLGLYNTGELFF
J gene: TRBJ2-2
clone size: .
V gene: TRBV5-1
D gene: .

CDR3 DNA: TGTGCCAGCTTCACAGGGAAGGGTGAAGCTTTCTTT
CDR3 protein: CASFTGKGEAFF
J gene: TRBJ1-1
clone size: few
V gene: TRBV18
D gene: .

CDR3 DNA: TGTGCCGGGGGACTAGCGGGGGGAGGCACAGATACGCAGTATTTT
CDR3 protein: CAGGLAGGGTDTQYF
J gene: TRBJ2-3
clone size: .
V gene: TRBV30
D gene: TRBD2

CDR3 DNA: TGTGCCAGCACGGGCGGCGGTAATCAGCCCCAGCATTTT
CDR3 protein: CASTGGGNQPQHF
J gene: TRBJ1-5
clone size: .
V gene: TRBV6-6
D gene: .

CDR3 DNA: TGTGCCAGCAAAATCCTAGCGGGCTACGAGCAGTACTTC
CDR3 protein: CASKILAGYEQYF
J gene: TRBJ2-7
clone size: .
V gene: TRBV5-8
D gene: TRBD2

CDR3 DNA: TGCAGTGCTAGACTGTGGACTGAAGCTTTCTTT
CDR3 protein: CSARLWTEAFF
J gene: TRBJ1-1
clone size: .
V gene: TRBV20-1
D gene: .

CDR3 DNA: TGTGCCAGCCGGTCCACGGGTCAGCCCCAGCATTTT
CDR3 protein: CASRSTGQPQHF
J gene: TRBJ1-5
clone size: once
V gene: TRBV6-1
D gene: .

CDR3 DNA: TGTGCCAGCACCACGGCTCAGGGGCGCGAGTCGAGAGGCTACACCTTC
CDR3 protein: CASTTAQGRESRGYTF
J gene: TRBJ1-2
clone size: .
V gene: TRBV2
D gene: .

CDR3 DNA: TGTGCCAGTAGTATAGGGCCCACGAACACTGAAGCTTTCTTT
CDR3 protein: CASSIGPTNTEAFF
J gene: TRBJ1-1
clone size: .
V gene: TRBV19
D gene: .

CDR3 DNA: TGTGCCAGCAGTGAAGCGGGTGGGGGGCAGTACTTC
CDR3 protein: CASSEAGGGQYF
J gene: TRBJ2-7
clone size: .
V gene: TRBV6-1
D gene: .

CDR3 DNA: TGTGCCAGCAGCCTAAGAGGGGGGAATGAGCAGTTCTTC
CDR3 protein: CASSLRGGNEQFF
J gene: TRBJ2-1
clone size: .
V gene: TRBV4-2
D gene: .

CDR3 DNA: TGTGCCAGCAGCTTGTTGGGTGACCTCACAGATACGCAGTATTTT
CDR3 protein: CASSLLGDLTDTQYF
J gene: TRBJ2-3
clone size: .
V gene: TRBV5-6
D gene: .

CDR3 DNA: TGCAGCGTTGCGGGGCCCGGCTACGAGCAGTACTTC
CDR3 protein: CSVAGPGYEQYF
J gene: TRBJ2-7
clone size: .
V gene: TRBV29-1
D gene: .

CDR3 DNA: TGTGCCAGCAGCTTAAGGGACACCTACAATGAGCAGTTCTTC
CDR3 protein: CASSLRDTYNEQFF
J gene: TRBJ2-1
clone size: .
V gene: TRBV5-8
D gene: .

CDR3 DNA: TGTGCTAGCAGCTTAGCTCCAGACAATGAGCAGTTCTTC
CDR3 protein: CASSLAPDNEQFF
J gene: TRBJ2-1
clone size: .
V gene: TRBV7-7
D gene: .

CDR3 DNA: TGTGCCAGCAGCTTGGTGGGGGACAGGTTCCAAGAGACCCAGTACTTC
CDR3 protein: CASSLVGDRFQETQYF
J gene: TRBJ2-5
clone size: .
V gene: TRBV5-4
D gene: TRBD1

CDR3 DNA: TGTGCCTGCCATAGTACATCCAACACCGGGGAGCTGTTTTTT
CDR3 protein: CACHSTSNTGELFF
J gene: TRBJ2-2
clone size: .
V gene: TRBV10-3
D gene: .

CDR3 DNA: TGTGCCAGCAGTTACTCGATGGCTGGGAGTGGAAACACCATATATTTT
CDR3 protein: CASSYSMAGSGNTIYF
J gene: TRBJ1-3
clone size: .
V gene: TRBV6-5
D gene: .

CDR3 DNA: TGCGCCAGCAGCTTGGAATGGGACAACACAGATACGCAGTATTTT
CDR3 protein: CASSLEWDNTDTQYF
J gene: TRBJ2-3
clone size: .
V gene: TRBV5-1
D gene: .

CDR3 DNA: TGTGCCAGCAGCTTATCTCGGGGGAGGGACGAGCAGTACTTC
CDR3 protein: CASSLSRGRDEQYF
J gene: TRBJ2-7
clone size: .
V gene: TRBV7-2
D gene: TRBD2

CDR3 DNA: TGTGCCAGCAGGGCGGGACAGATCCACAATGAGCAGTTCTTC
CDR3 protein: CASRAGQIHNEQFF
J gene: TRBJ2-1
clone size: .
V gene: TRBV6-5
D gene: .

CDR3 DNA: TGCGCCAGCAGCCTTACGGCTAGCTCCTACAATGAGCAGTTCTTC
CDR3 protein: CASSLTASSYNEQFF
J gene: TRBJ2-1
clone size: .
V gene: TRBV5-1
D gene: .

CDR3 DNA: TGCGCCAGCAGCGGCGGGGGAACCAGCACAGATACGCAGTATTTT
CDR3 protein: CASSGGGTSTDTQYF
J gene: TRBJ2-3
clone size: .
V gene: TRBV5-1
D gene: TRBD2

CDR3 DNA: TGTGCCAGTAGGACCAGGGAAGGCACTGAAGCTTTCTTT
CDR3 protein: CASRTREGTEAFF
J gene: TRBJ1-1
clone size: .
V gene: TRBV19
D gene: .

CDR3 DNA: TGTGCCAGCAGCGTAGGTCGGGACCCCCAAGAGACCCAGTACTTC
CDR3 protein: CASSVGRDPQETQYF
J gene: TRBJ2-5
clone size: .
V gene: TRBV9
D gene: .

CDR3 DNA: TGTGCCAGCGCGACACCTCTAGGGGGGGGTGAGCAGTTCTTC
CDR3 protein: CASATPLGGGEQFF
J gene: TRBJ2-1
clone size: .
V gene: TRBV6-6
D gene: .

CDR3 DNA: TGTGCCAGCAGCTTGGGAAAGGGAATTCGAGCTTTCTTT
CDR3 protein: CASSLGKGIRAFF
J gene: TRBJ1-1
clone size: .
V gene: TRBV5-4
D gene: .

CDR3 DNA: TGCAGCGTTCTTCTGGGACAGACGAACACTGAAGCTTTCTTT
CDR3 protein: CSVLLGQTNTEAFF
J gene: TRBJ1-1
clone size: few
V gene: TRBV29-1
D gene: TRBD1

CDR3 DNA: TGTGCCAGCAGCCTACGGCCGAACACTGAAGCTTTCTTT
CDR3 protein: CASSLRPNTEAFF
J gene: TRBJ1-1
clone size: .
V gene: TRBV14
D gene: .

CDR3 DNA: TGTGCCAGTAGTATCCGCCAGACAGGGAGGTCCACCGGGGAGCTGTTTTTT
CDR3 protein: CASSIRQTGRSTGELFF
J gene: TRBJ2-2
clone size: .
V gene: TRBV19
D gene: .

CDR3 DNA: TGTGCCAGCAGTGTTAGGGAACGGACTGGCTACACCTTC
CDR3 protein: CASSVRERTGYTF
J gene: TRBJ1-2
clone size: once
V gene: TRBV6-1
D gene: .

CDR3 DNA: TGCAGCGTCTATACTAGCTTTCGGGTCCTGTTCTTC
CDR3 protein: CSVYTSFRVLFF
J gene: TRBJ2-1
clone size: .
V gene: TRBV29-1
D gene: .

CDR3 DNA: TGCGCCAGCAGCTCGCGACAGGGCGTGAACACTGAAGCTTTCTTT
CDR3 protein: CASSSRQGVNTEAFF
J gene: TRBJ1-1
clone size: .
V gene: TRBV5-1
D gene: TRBD1

CDR3 DNA: TGTGCCAGCAGTTACAGGAGGGTTCCTCAGCCCCAGCATTTT
CDR3 protein: CASSYRRVPQPQHF
J gene: TRBJ1-5
clone size: .
V gene: TRBV6-5
D gene: .

CDR3 DNA: TGTGCCAGCAGCTTAGGGGACAGGAACTATGGCTACACCTTC
CDR3 protein: CASSLGDRNYGYTF
J gene: TRBJ1-2
clone size: few
V gene: TRBV7-8
D gene: TRBD1

CDR3 DNA: TGTGCCATCAGTGAGTCGAATAGCGGGGGGGCCTCTAGCACAGATACGCAGTATTTT
CDR3 protein: CAISESNSGGASSTDTQYF
J gene: TRBJ2-3
clone size: .
V gene: TRBV10-3
D gene: TRBD2

CDR3 DNA: TGTGCCAGCAGTTTATCCGGGACAGGGTCTATACAGCCCCAGCATTTT
CDR3 protein: CASSLSGTGSIQPQHF
J gene: TRBJ1-5
clone size: .
V gene: TRBV27
D gene: TRBD1

CDR3 DNA: TGTGCCAGCAGTATGCCTGGAGGGGGAGGCTACACCTTC
CDR3 protein: CASSMPGGGGYTF
J gene: TRBJ1-2
clone size: few
V gene: TRBV25-1
D gene: .

CDR3 DNA: TGTGCCATCAGTGTTATGGGAGAAAAACTGTTTTTT
CDR3 protein: CAISVMGEKLFF
J gene: TRBJ1-4
clone size: .
V gene: TRBV10-3
D gene: .

CDR3 DNA: TGTGCCAGCAGCCCAAGTAACACAGATACGCAGTATTTT
CDR3 protein: CASSPSNTDTQYF
J gene: TRBJ2-3
clone size: .
V gene: TRBV7-9
D gene: .

CDR3 DNA: TGCGCCAGCAGCCCCACCGGGACAAGAACCGAAAAACTGTTTTTT
CDR3 protein: CASSPTGTRTEKLFF
J gene: TRBJ1-4
clone size: .
V gene: TRBV5-1
D gene: .

CDR3 DNA: TGTGCCAGCAGTTTATTGGGGGGGAATCAGCCCCAGCATTTT
CDR3 protein: CASSLLGGNQPQHF
J gene: TRBJ1-5
clone size: .
V gene: TRBV28
D gene: .

CDR3 DNA: TGTGCCAGCAGCTTAGGTGCAGGGGGCGGCACTGAAGCTTTCTTT
CDR3 protein: CASSLGAGGGTEAFF
J gene: TRBJ1-1
clone size: .
V gene: TRBV7-2
D gene: TRBD1

CDR3 DNA: TGCAGCGTCTATGGGCAGGGGGCGAATGAGCAGTTCTTC
CDR3 protein: CSVYGQGANEQFF
J gene: TRBJ2-1
clone size: few
V gene: TRBV29-1
D gene: TRBD1

CDR3 DNA: TGCAGCGTTGAATTGGTAGCCGGCCACGAGCAGTACTTC
CDR3 protein: CSVELVAGHEQYF
J gene: TRBJ2-7
clone size: .
V gene: TRBV29-1
D gene: .

CDR3 DNA: TGTGCCAGTAGTAGGGGAGGAGCGGGGGGGCTTTCCTACAATGAGCAGTTCTTC
CDR3 protein: CASSRGGAGGLSYNEQFF
J gene: TRBJ2-1
clone size: .
V gene: TRBV19
D gene: TRBD2

CDR3 DNA: TGTGCCAGCAGTCCGCCGGGACAAATAGCTCTCCGTTTCACCTTC
CDR3 protein: CASSPPGQIALRFTF
J gene: TRBJ1-2
clone size: once
V gene: TRBV27
D gene: .

CDR3 DNA: TGTGCCAGCAGACAATCAGAGACCCAGTACTTC
CDR3 protein: CASRQSETQYF
J gene: TRBJ2-5
clone size: .
V gene: TRBV2
D gene: .

CDR3 DNA: TGTGCCAGCTCACCATCAGTATTTCTGAGATCTGGGGCCAACGTCCTGACTTTC
CDR3 protein: CASSPSVFLRSGANVLTF
J gene: TRBJ2-6
clone size: .
V gene: TRBV18
D gene: .

CDR3 DNA: TGTGCCAGCAGCTTACCCGGACCGGATCAGCCCCAGCATTTT
CDR3 protein: CASSLPGPDQPQHF
J gene: TRBJ1-5
clone size: .
V gene: TRBV5-4
D gene: .

CDR3 DNA: TGTGCCAGCAGCTTGACGGAAAATGAGCAGTTCTTC
CDR3 protein: CASSLTENEQFF
J gene: TRBJ2-1
clone size: .
V gene: TRBV7-9
D gene: .

CDR3 DNA: TGTGCCAGCAGTGAATCAGATAGCGGGGGGGGGAATGAGCAGTTCTTC
CDR3 protein: CASSESDSGGGNEQFF
J gene: TRBJ2-1
clone size: .
V gene: TRBV6-1
D gene: TRBD2

CDR3 DNA: TGTGCCAGTTCCATGATGGGGTTCACGCCTCAAGAGACCCAGTACTTC
CDR3 protein: CASSMMGFTPQETQYF
J gene: TRBJ2-5
clone size: .
V gene: TRBV19
D gene: .

CDR3 DNA: TGTGCCAGCAGCTTTACCGATGTCGGGGAGCTGTTTTTT
CDR3 protein: CASSFTDVGELFF
J gene: TRBJ2-2
clone size: few
V gene: TRBV11-2
D gene: .

CDR3 DNA: TGTGCCAGCAGAATTACAGGGGGCGAGCAGTACTTC
CDR3 protein: CASRITGGEQYF
J gene: TRBJ2-7
clone size: .
V gene: TRBV6-1
D gene: TRBD1

CDR3 DNA: TGTGCCGCAGGGGGGAACAGCTCACCCCTCCACTTT
CDR3 protein: CAAGGNSSPLHF
J gene: TRBJ1-6
clone size: .
V gene: TRBV19
D gene: TRBD1

CDR3 DNA: TGTGCCAGCAGTTTAGTGGAGGGGGCATTTAATTCACCCCTCCACTTT
CDR3 protein: CASSLVEGAFNSPLHF
J gene: TRBJ1-6
clone size: few
V gene: TRBV27
D gene: TRBD1

CDR3 DNA: TGTGCCAGCAGCTTGATGAAACGGACGAACACCGGGGAGCTGTTTTTT
CDR3 protein: CASSLMKRTNTGELFF
J gene: TRBJ2-2
clone size: .
V gene: TRBV5-4
D gene: .